Each of the 14 T cell receptor beta chains below was sequenced from the same sample in a study of OX40 agonist ivuxolimab in advanced cancers. Sequenced by immunoSEQ multiplex PCR; TCRdb stores in-frame clones only, minus some. The top ten hold around 1.8% of the sample, which has approximately 77,000 clones, 85% seen once. The sequenced sample was CD4+ or CD8+ T cells sorted from blood, obtained in a trial of the OX40 agonist ivuxolimab. These receptors all come from an adult with an advanced solid tumor such as melanoma, head and neck, liver or kidney cancer.

The V gene is TRBV6-5, the J gene TRBJ1-3; D gene uncertain. Germline CDR1 reads MNHEY; CDR2 reads SVGAGI. Trimming removed 7 bases at V and 4 bases at J, with 14 bases between. The CDR3 totals 14 residues. The CDR3 region is CASTKPSAGNTIYF. CDR3 DNA sequence: TGTGCCAGCACCAAGCCTTCCGCGGGAAACACCATATATTTT.

This clone was seen more than once but under ten times. The chain carries TRBV28 and TRBJ1-2; D is possibly TRBD1 (6 bases). Trimming shortened V by 10 bases and J by 2 bases, and 14 bases separated the two germline ends. The CDR3 runs 13 residues. Germline V gene sequence: CDR1 MDHEN, CDR2 SYDVKM. The CDR3 loop reads CAILTGANYGYTF. CDR3 in DNA: TGTGCCATCCTGACGGGGGCCAACTATGGCTACACCTTC.

V and J are TRBV6-5 and TRBJ1-4; TRBD1 matches 9 bases. The junction had 6 bases not matched to a gene; V was cut back by 7 bases and J by 6 bases. Germline V gives CDR1 MNHEY, CDR2 SVGAGI. This CDR3 has 14 amino acids. The CDR3 spells CASTRRDRDEKLFF. As DNA, the CDR3 is TGTGCCAGCACCCGACGGGACAGGGATGAAAAACTGTTTTTT.

The chain has TRBV9 and TRBJ2-1; 11 bases match TRBD2. The CDR3 sequence is 15 residues long. Per the germline V gene, CDR1 is SGDLS and CDR2 is YYNGEE. J gave up 9 bases and V 0 bases, and 5 bases lay outside the gene matches. The CDR3 DNA reads TGTGCCAGCAGCGTAGTAGCGGGAGGGTTTGCTGAGCAGTTCTTC. Translating gives CASSVVAGGFAEQFF.

V gene TRBV7-2 combines with J gene TRBJ2-7, with 8 bases identical to TRBD1. V lost 6 bases and J lost 2; bases outside the gene matches: 9. Germline V gene lookup returns CDR1 SGHTA and CDR2 FQGNSA. This CDR3 has 15 amino acids. The CDR3 sequence is CASSPTGGSAYEQYF. CDR3 coding DNA: TGTGCCAGCAGTCCCACAGGGGGAAGTGCCTACGAGCAGTACTTC.

The rearrangement joins TRBV6-5 to TRBJ1-2; perhaps TRBD1 as D (5 bases). Trimming took 5 bases from V and 3 from J, leaving 13 bases between them. The CDR3 totals 14 residues. Per germline, CDR1 MNHEY and CDR2 SVGAGI. CDR3 nucleotides: TGTGCCAGCAGTCCCTGGGACGGCGACTATGGCTACACCTTC. It translates to CASSPWDGDYGYTF.

V is TRBV19 and J is TRBJ2-1, with 15 positions matching TRBD2. The CDR3 extends over 16 amino acids. V shed 4 bases and J 7 bases; nucleotides not matched to a gene: 5. Germline CDR1 is LNHDA and CDR2 is SQIVND (reference sequence). CDR3 sequence: CASSTRTSGRGNEQFF. In DNA form, the CDR3 reads TGTGCCAGTAGTACCAGGACTAGCGGGAGGGGTAATGAGCAGTTCTTC.

This rearrangement joins TRBV5-1 to TRBJ2-1; D gene unclear. Germline V gives CDR1 SGHRS, CDR2 YFSETQ. The CDR3 sequence is 15 residues long. V was pared by 4 bases and J by 6 bases, with 17 bases between. DNA of the CDR3: TGCGCCAGCAGCCCCAGACGGAGAGAGGCCAATGAGCAGTTCTTC. Its translation: CASSPRRREANEQFF.

The J gene is TRBJ1-1, the V gene TRBV2, with 8 bases lining up with TRBD1. CDR1 and CDR2 from the germline V gene are SNHLY and FYNNEI. The length of the CDR3 is 17 residues. With V trimmed by 4 bases and J by 0 bases, 10 bases remained unmatched. The CDR3 DNA sequence: TGTGCCAGCAGTGTGGGGGGCGCAGGGGGCCTGAACACTGAAGCTTTCTTT. Encoded protein: CASSVGGAGGLNTEAFF.

The rearrangement joins TRBV6-5 to TRBJ2-1; D perhaps matches TRBD1 (7 bases). Per the germline V gene, CDR1 is MNHEY and CDR2 is SVGAGI. The CDR3 length is 15 residues. Trimming shortened V by 2 bases and J by 6 bases, and 14 bases separated the two germline ends. CDR3 in DNA: TGTGCCAGCAGTTACGACAGGGAGGTGGTCAATGAGCAGTTCTTC. Translating gives CASSYDREVVNEQFF.

This chain connects TRBV29-1 to TRBJ1-5; no clear D gene. Between the trimmed V and J ends, which lost 2 bases and 6 bases, there was a span of 11 bases. The CDR3 loop spans 13 amino acids. Germline CDR1 is SQVTM and CDR2 is ANQGSEA. The CDR3 DNA reads TGCAGCGTTGAAACAACGACGGGTCAGCCCCAGCATTTT. The encoded protein is CSVETTTGQPQHF.

The chain joins TRBV9 to TRBJ1-5, with a tentative D call TRBD1 (5 bases). The germline V and J ends were trimmed by 3 bases and 3 bases, with 10 bases remaining between them. The V gene's germline CDR1 is SGDLS and CDR2 YYNGEE. The length of the CDR3 is 14 residues. The CDR3 nucleotides read TGTGCCAGCAGCGGTGACAGTTACAATCAGCCCCAGCATTTT. Translating it yields CASSGDSYNQPQHF.

This clone came up a few times. The J gene is TRBJ1-1, the V gene TRBV4-2; TRBD1 matches 7 bases. The length of the CDR3 is 14 residues. Germline assignment: CDR1 LGHNA and CDR2 YNFKEQ. V trimming: 2 bases; J trimming: 7 bases; junction bases outside the gene matches: 7. CDR3 DNA: TGTGCCAGCAGCCAAACGCAACAGGGGTATGAAGCTTTCTTT. Residues: CASSQTQQGYEAFF.

The chain recombines TRBV28 with TRBJ1-3; D gene unclear. This CDR3 is built from 16 residues. Between the trimmed V and J ends, which lost 7 bases and 0 bases, there was a span of 16 bases. Germline V gene sequence: CDR1 MDHEN, CDR2 SYDVKM. Written as DNA, the CDR3 is TGTGCCAGCATCCAAAGTGGCGGCCCCTCTGGAAACACCATATATTTT. It translates to CASIQSGGPSGNTIYF.